The 20 T cell receptor beta chains below come from one sample, sequenced in a study of blood T cell repertoires in COVID-19. Assay: immunoSEQ multiplex PCR; the TCRdb copy retains only in-frame clones and omits some. The sample holds 350,000 or so clones, about 88% seen once. The sequenced material came from PBMCs or T cells enriched from blood (not recorded which). The source is a woman aged 30 to 39 who had been exposed to COVID-19.

CDR3 loop: CASSRGPSSYNEQFF. In DNA, the CDR3 is TGTGCCAGCAGTAGGGGCCCCAGCTCCTACAATGAGCAGTTCTTC. This sequence joins TRBV6-5 and TRBJ2-1; D possibly corresponds to TRBD1 (5 bases). CDR1 is MNHEY and CDR2 is SVGAGI in the germline V gene. This CDR3 spans 15 amino acids. Deletions cut 5 bases from V and 0 bases from J, with 11 bases between.

This sequence joins TRBV9 and TRBJ1-5; D unresolved. The CDR3 covers 14 residues. CDR1 and CDR2 (germline): SGDLS, YYNGEE. Trimming took off 5 bases at V and 4 bases at J, with 13 bases between the two ends. The CDR3 sequence is CASSAPGINQPQHF. The CDR3 nucleotides are TGTGCCAGCAGTGCACCGGGGATTAATCAGCCCCAGCATTTT.

The chain employs TRBV29-1 and TRBJ1-4, with 10 positions matching TRBD1. The CDR3 totals 12 residues. After removal of 4 bases from V and 7 bases from J, the junction contained 0 bases not matched to a gene. Looked up from germline, CDR1 is SQVTM and CDR2 is ANQGSEA. This CDR3 is CSVGTGGEKLFF. As DNA, the CDR3 is TGCAGCGTTGGGACAGGGGGTGAAAAACTGTTTTTT.

The chain combines TRBV9 with TRBJ1-1; TRBD1 aligns across 7 bases. Germline V lookup: CDR1 SGDLS, CDR2 YYNGEE. This CDR3 region has 17 residues. Losses at the gene ends were 3 bases for V and 5 bases for J; bases not matched to a gene: 16. The CDR3 region has the DNA TGTGCCAGCAGCGCGGCTCCCCTGAGGAGGGGGCGGACTGAAGCTTTCTTT. This gives the protein CASSAAPLRRGRTEAFF.

The gene calls are TRBV9 and TRBJ2-1; a possible D gene is TRBD2 (7 bases). V lost 4 bases to trimming and J lost 11 bases, with 25 bases between them. This CDR3 is 16 amino acids long. Germline-derived CDR1 and CDR2 are SGDLS and YYNGEE. CDR3: CASSSKGGGNSMKQFF. The CDR3 bases are TGTGCCAGCAGCTCCAAGGGAGGGGGGAATTCAATGAAGCAGTTCTTC. Looking up the rest from reference TRBV9 and TRBJ2-1 gives the full variable domain: DSGVTQTPKHLITATGQRVTLRCSPRSGDLSVYWYQQSLDQGLQFLIQYYNGEERAKGNILERFSAQQFPDLHSELNLSSLELGDSALYFCASSSKGGGNSMKQFFGPGTRLTVL.

J is TRBJ1-6 and V is TRBV11-2; D may be TRBD1 (6 bases). CDR3 length: 15 amino acids. Trimming cost V 5 bases and J 4 bases, with 12 bases left between them. In germline, CDR1 is SGHAT, CDR2 FQNNGV. The CDR3 loop reads CASSPDSSYNSPLHF. CDR3 DNA: TGTGCCAGCAGCCCGGACAGTTCTTATAATTCACCCCTCCACTTT.

The count of this clone is one. The chain carries TRBV4-1 and TRBJ2-2, with a possible D match to TRBD2 (6 bases). The germline V gene encodes CDR1 MGHRA and CDR2 YSYEKL. V lost 4 bases and J lost 0, with 18 bases in between. The CDR3 length is 18 residues. In DNA, the CDR3 is TGCGCCAGCAGCCCCGCTGACCCCGGGACTTCGAACACCGGGGAGCTGTTTTTT. Translation gives CASSPADPGTSNTGELFF.

This clone was observed many times. This rearrangement joins TRBV30 to TRBJ1-3, with a weak D call TRBD1 (6 bases). The CDR3 spans 17 residues. CDR1 and CDR2 (germline): GTSNPN, SVGIG (reference sequence). V was clipped by 1 base and J by 1 base, with 17 bases between them. CDR3 DNA: TGTGCCTGGAGTGCACCGGGACAAGGTTTTTCTGGAAACACCATATATTTT. It specifies CAWSAPGQGFSGNTIYF.

The table lists this clone with a count of one. The chain uses TRBV27 and TRBJ2-3, with D tentatively TRBD2 (5 bases). Germline assignment: CDR1 MNHEY and CDR2 SMNVEV (reference sequence). The CDR3 extends over 13 amino acids. With 8 bases removed from V and 2 bases from J, the gap between germline ends came to 11 bases. The CDR3: CASASSYTDTQYF. CDR3 bases: TGTGCCAGCGCTAGCAGCTACACAGATACGCAGTATTTT.

This chain uses TRBV6-6 with TRBJ1-6; perhaps TRBD1 as D (6 bases). V lost 11 bases to trimming and J lost 8 bases, with 7 bases between them. The CDR3 runs 10 residues. The germline CDR1 and CDR2 sequences are MNHNY and SVGAGI (reference sequence). The CDR3 region is CAAGDSPLHF. The CDR3 DNA reads as TGTGCCGCAGGGGATTCACCCCTCCACTTT.

The chain uses TRBV15 and TRBJ1-1, with TRBD1 matching 8 bases. The germline CDR1 and CDR2 sequences are LNHNV and YYDKDF (reference sequence). V trimming: 1 base; J trimming: 7 bases; junction bases outside the gene matches: 2. This CDR3 has 13 amino acids. CDR3 amino acids: CATSRGTGREAFF. The DNA of the CDR3 is TGTGCCACCAGCAGAGGGACAGGGCGTGAAGCTTTCTTT.

The rearrangement uses TRBV3-1 (or the pseudogene TRBV3-2) and TRBJ2-7; 8 bases map to TRBD2. Trimming removed 8 bases from V and 6 bases from J; junction bases left unmatched: 12. This CDR3 spans 14 amino acids. Germline CDR1 and CDR2: LGHDT and YNNKEL (reference sequence). CDR3 nucleotide sequence: TGTGCCAGCCACGGGGGGGCCAGCCGGGGCGAGCAGTACTTC. Its protein product is CASHGGASRGEQYF.

The rearrangement joins TRBV27 to TRBJ2-6; no firm D call. The CDR3 contains 15 residues. Per germline, CDR1 MNHEY and CDR2 SMNVEV (reference sequence). V was pared by 0 bases and J by 0 bases, with 3 bases between. CDR3 loop: CASSLSNSGANVLTF. The CDR3 DNA sequence: TGTGCCAGCAGTTTATCCAACTCTGGGGCCAACGTCCTGACTTTC.

Here the CDR3 DNA reads TGTGCCAGTACCCCTCAGGTTGGGTTTGGCTACACCTTC. It codes for CASTPQVGFGYTF. The genes are TRBV19 and TRBJ1-2; the D is unclear. CDR3 length: 13 amino acids. Trimming took 7 bases from V and 7 from J, leaving 16 bases between them. In germline, CDR1 is LNHDA, CDR2 SQIVND (reference sequence).

V gene TRBV19 combines with J gene TRBJ2-4; 9 nucleotides agree with TRBD1. V was pared by 1 base and J by 8 bases, with 9 bases of the junction left unmatched. Germline V gene data show CDR1 as LNHDA and CDR2 as SQIVND (reference sequence). The CDR3 totals 16 residues. The CDR3 region has the DNA TGTGCCAGTAGTATAGGTATCGGACAGGGGTTTGACATTCAGTACTTC. Translation: CASSIGIGQGFDIQYF. The full variable domain, completed using reference TRBV19 and TRBJ2-4, is DGGITQSPKYLFRKEGQNVTLSCEQNLNHDAMYWYRQDPGQGLRLIYYSQIVNDFQKGDIAEGYSVSREKKESFPLTVTSAQKNPTAFYLCASSIGIGQGFDIQYFGAGTRLSVL.

The V gene is TRBV11-2, the J gene TRBJ2-2; TRBD2 is a possible D gene (5 bases). Per germline, CDR1 SGHAT and CDR2 FQNNGV. V shed 3 bases and J shed 7 bases, with 12 bases lying between them. CDR3 length: 14 residues. The CDR3 protein is CASSFGGYNGELFF. The CDR3 nucleotides read TGTGCCAGCAGCTTCGGCGGGTATAACGGGGAGCTGTTTTTT.

The chain has TRBV6-1 and TRBJ2-1, with TRBD2 matching over 11 bases. The CDR3 extends over 18 amino acids. The V and J ends lost 3 bases and 9 bases, in that order; junction bases with no gene match: 16. CDR1 MNHNS and CDR2 SASEGT come from the germline V gene. CDR3 amino acids: CASSESSASSGRLVEQFF. CDR3 in DNA: TGTGCCAGCAGTGAGAGCTCTGCCTCTAGCGGGAGGTTAGTTGAGCAGTTCTTC.

The chain joins TRBV29-1 to TRBJ1-5, with a weak D call TRBD1 (5 bases). Germline lookup yields CDR1 SQVTM and CDR2 ANQGSEA. This CDR3 contains 14 residues. Trimming cost V 6 bases and J 0 bases, with 12 bases left between them. The CDR3 nucleotides are TGCAGCGTGGAGGGAGGGGATAGCAATCAGCCCCAGCATTTT. Protein sequence: CSVEGGDSNQPQHF.

This sequence joins TRBV5-1 and TRBJ2-1; D uncertain. Germline V gene lookup returns CDR1 SGHRS and CDR2 YFSETQ. V lost 0 bases and J 0 bases, leaving 10 bases between the germline ends. The CDR3 is 16 residues long. As DNA, the CDR3 is TGCGCCAGCAGCTTGGAACAGATGGGCTCCTACAATGAGCAGTTCTTC. This codes for CASSLEQMGSYNEQFF.

The chain combines TRBV7-3 with TRBJ2-1, with 8 bases aligning to TRBD2. The CDR3 runs 16 residues. The germline gives CDR1 SGHTA, CDR2 FQGTGA. V lost 0 bases, J lost 4 bases, and 5 bases stayed unmatched. The DNA for the CDR3 is TGTGCCAGCAGCTTAACCGTCGGGGGGGATTACAATGAGCAGTTCTTC. Its protein is CASSLTVGGDYNEQFF.